Below are 24 T cell receptor beta chains sequenced from a single sample in a study of control samples from healthy donors and cancer patients. Generated by immunoSEQ multiplex PCR, the TCRdb table keeps only in-frame clones and is missing some. Among over 150,000 clones listed, about 90% were seen once. The sample was blood. The receptors derive from a woman aged 50 to 65 in good health.

The chain carries TRBV6-2 or TRBV6-3 and TRBJ2-7; no reliable D call. Trimming took 2 bases from V and 4 from J, leaving 6 bases between them. Per germline, CDR1 MNHEY and CDR2 SVGEGT. The CDR3 is made up of 12 amino acids. CDR3 in amino acids: CASSYPRYEQYF. The DNA of the CDR3 is TGTGCCAGCAGTTACCCCAGATACGAGCAGTACTTC.

This chain connects TRBV14 to TRBJ1-2; D might be TRBD1 (5 bases). This CDR3 is built from 14 residues. The V gene lost 4 bases and the J gene lost 4 bases, with 13 bases spanning the gap. CDR1 and CDR2 (germline): SGHDN, FVKESK. The CDR3 nucleotides read TGTGCCAGCAGCCCCGACAGTCGGACCTATGGCTACACCTTC. As protein: CASSPDSRTYGYTF.

The CDR3 DNA is TGTGCCAGCAGCCCCTTGTCGGCTAGCGGGAGGCCGAACACCGGGGAGCTGTTTTTT. The encoded protein is CASSPLSASGRPNTGELFF. V and J are TRBV9 and TRBJ2-2; 11 positions agree with TRBD2. The CDR3 runs to 19 residues. The trim removed 4 bases at V and 0 bases at J, leaving 11 bases unmatched. Germline-derived CDR1 and CDR2 are SGDLS and YYNGEE.

V gene TRBV4-2 combines with J gene TRBJ2-3; TRBD2 matches 11 bases. Germline loops: CDR1 LGHNA, CDR2 YNFKEQ. Losses at the gene ends were 0 bases for V and 6 bases for J; bases not matched to a gene: 5. The CDR3 is made up of 16 amino acids. As DNA, the CDR3 is TGTGCCAGCAGCCAAGAACTAGCGGGAGTACTGGATACGCAGTATTTT. This translates into CASSQELAGVLDTQYF.

The table lists this clone with a count of one. The chain's CDR3 is CASSDSPVGPRNQPQHF. CDR3 DNA sequence: TGTGCCAGCAGTGACTCTCCCGTAGGGCCGCGCAATCAGCCCCAGCATTTT. The chain couples TRBV6-4 to TRBJ1-5; no clear D gene. CDR3 length: 17 residues. From germline, CDR1 is MRHNA and CDR2 SNTAGT. V gave up 0 bases and J gave up 2 bases, with 14 bases separating them.

This clone was seen just once. The chain recombines TRBV7-3 with TRBJ2-1, with D perhaps matching TRBD2 (5 bases). V lost 2 bases to trimming and J lost 0 bases, with 11 bases between them. Germline CDR1 reads SGHTA; CDR2 reads FQGTGA. The CDR3 length is 16 residues. The CDR3 DNA reads TGTGCCAGCAGCTTAGTTGAGCGGAGCTCCTACAATGAGCAGTTCTTC. It yields the protein CASSLVERSSYNEQFF.

This rearrangement joins TRBV3-1 (or the pseudogene TRBV3-2) to TRBJ1-1; D uncertain. Germline CDR1 LGHDT, CDR2 YNNKEL (reference sequence). The V and J ends lost 6 bases and 12 bases respectively, with 23 bases between them. CDR3 length equals 14 residues. The CDR3 here is CASSSPPGSNSPFF. CDR3 sequence (DNA): TGTGCCAGCAGTTCCCCTCCCGGGTCGAACAGCCCTTTCTTT.

This clone has only one observation. The chain couples TRBV7-9 to TRBJ2-3; TRBD2 agrees at 10 bases. Looked up from germline, CDR1 is SEHNR and CDR2 is FQNEAQ (reference sequence). The CDR3 spans 14 residues. With V trimmed by 8 bases and J by 6 bases, 8 bases remained unmatched. CDR3 region: CASALAGGPDTQYF. DNA for the CDR3: TGTGCCAGCGCCTTAGCGGGGGGCCCGGATACGCAGTATTTT.

This chain connects TRBV18 to TRBJ2-7; TRBD2 agrees at 7 bases. J gave up 7 bases and V 3 bases, and 3 bases lay outside the gene matches. The CDR3 runs to 12 residues. Germline V gene sequence: CDR1 KGHSH, CDR2 LQKENI. CDR3 amino acids: CASSPFGGEQYF. The CDR3 region has the DNA TGTGCCAGCTCACCGTTCGGGGGGGAGCAGTACTTC.

V and J are TRBV5-6 and TRBJ2-2; 13 nucleotides line up with TRBD2. The germline V gene has CDR1 SGHDT and CDR2 YYEEEE. V lost 4 bases and J lost 7; bases outside the gene matches: 7. The CDR3 runs to 16 residues. The CDR3 DNA sequence: TGTGCCAGCAGCCTTAGACTAGCGGGAGGACGCGGGGAGCTGTTTTTT. Residues: CASSLRLAGGRGELFF.

The chain is built from TRBV2 and TRBJ1-5, with TRBD1 as a possible D gene (5 bases). Deletions cut 8 bases from V and 6 bases from J, with 17 bases between. The CDR3 totals 14 residues. Germline CDR1 SNHLY, CDR2 FYNNEI. CDR3 sequence: CASSPGQGGQPQHF. The CDR3 coding sequence is TGTGCCAGCTCCCCTGGGCAGGGTGGTCAGCCCCAGCATTTT.

The chain joins TRBV11-2 to TRBJ2-7; 8 bases align to TRBD1. With 3 bases clipped from V and 3 bases from J, the junction kept 7 bases outside the gene matches. CDR1 and CDR2 from the germline V gene are SGHAT and FQNNGV. This CDR3 has 15 residues. Here the CDR3 reads CASSFGVDRGYEQYF. CDR3 nucleotides: TGTGCCAGCAGCTTTGGAGTTGACAGGGGCTACGAGCAGTACTTC.

This clone was detected a few times. The V gene is TRBV28, the J gene TRBJ1-3, with TRBD1 matching 7 bases. Germline V gene lookup returns CDR1 MDHEN and CDR2 SYDVKM. The length of the CDR3 is 15 residues. J gave up 2 bases and V 5 bases, and 6 bases lay outside the gene matches. For the CDR3, the DNA is TGTGCCAGCAGTCAGGGGGATTACCCTGGAAACACCATATATTTT. Translating gives CASSQGDYPGNTIYF.

V is TRBV12-3 or TRBV12-4 and J is TRBJ1-5; D remains ambiguous. This CDR3 has 12 amino acids. V gave up 3 bases and J gave up 5 bases, with 5 bases separating them. CDR3 sequence reads: CASSFGDQPQHF. CDR3 sequence (DNA): TGTGCCAGCAGTTTCGGGGATCAGCCCCAGCATTTT.

This chain links TRBV28 with TRBJ1-1; TRBD1 matches 8 bases. Germline CDR1 MDHEN, CDR2 SYDVKM. The length of the CDR3 is 14 residues. With V trimmed by 5 bases and J by 1 base, 3 bases remained unmatched. The CDR3 loop is CASSTGQGNTEAFF. In nucleotides, the CDR3 is TGTGCCAGCAGTACCGGACAGGGGAACACTGAAGCTTTCTTT.

The rearrangement uses TRBV27 and TRBJ2-1, with D hard to call. Trimming left V 5 bases short and J 5 bases short, with 4 bases between. CDR1 MNHEY and CDR2 SMNVEV come from the germline V gene (reference sequence). The length of the CDR3 is 11 residues. CDR3 residues: CASSKNNEQFF. The CDR3 bases are TGTGCCAGCAGTAAGAACAATGAGCAGTTCTTC.

This chain links TRBV29-1 with TRBJ1-6; a weak D match, TRBD1 (5 bases). CDR1 and CDR2 (germline): SQVTM, ANQGSEA. This CDR3 contains 14 residues. Trimming took off 7 bases at V and 5 bases at J, with 15 bases between the two ends. CDR3 DNA: TGCAGCGCTTCCCTGGGGACGGATAATTCACCCCTCCACTTT. It encodes CSASLGTDNSPLHF.

The chain employs TRBV27 and TRBJ2-3; 10 nucleotides match TRBD2. CDR1 is MNHEY, CDR2 SMNVEV, per germline (reference sequence). The CDR3 totals 17 residues. J was trimmed by 2 bases and V by 2 bases; bases with no gene match: 7. The CDR3 region has the DNA TGTGCCAGCAGTTTAGGGCTAGCGGGAGCCCCCACAGATACGCAGTATTTT. Encoded protein: CASSLGLAGAPTDTQYF.

The chain employs TRBV2 and TRBJ1-1; no clear D gene. V lost 2 bases and J lost 1, with 5 bases in between. Germline CDR1 and CDR2: SNHLY and FYNNEI. The CDR3 contains 13 residues. Here the CDR3 reads CASSESRNTEAFF. The CDR3 coding sequence is TGTGCCAGCAGTGAAAGTCGGAACACTGAAGCTTTCTTT.

The chain joins TRBV19 to TRBJ2-3, with D perhaps assigned TRBD1 or TRBD2 (5 bases each). V shed 6 bases and J shed 0 bases, with 7 bases lying between them. The length of the CDR3 is 13 residues. Germline V CDR1 and CDR2: LNHDA, SQIVND (reference sequence). The CDR3 DNA sequence: TGTGCCAGTAGGGGGGTTAGCACAGATACGCAGTATTTT. Residues: CASRGVSTDTQYF. The full variable domain, in which reference TRBV19 and TRBJ2-3 provide the parts outside the CDR3, is DGGITQSPKYLFRKEGQNVTLSCEQNLNHDAMYWYRQDPGQGLRLIYYSQIVNDFQKGDIAEGYSVSREKKESFPLTVTSAQKNPTAFYLCASRGVSTDTQYFGPGTRLTVL.

This chain uses TRBV2 with TRBJ2-7; 8 bases line up with TRBD2. V was pared by 4 bases and J by 3 bases, with 8 bases of the junction left unmatched. This CDR3 has 15 residues. Germline V gene sequence: CDR1 SNHLY, CDR2 FYNNEI. CDR3 sequence reads: CASSGAGGSNYEQYF. The DNA for the CDR3 is TGTGCCAGCAGTGGCGCGGGAGGTTCCAACTACGAGCAGTACTTC.

The chain couples TRBV5-4 to TRBJ1-1; 10 bases agree with TRBD1. Germline V gene data show CDR1 as SGHNT and CDR2 as YYREEE (reference sequence). This CDR3 has 15 amino acids. V lost 3 bases to trimming and J lost 5 bases; unmatched junction nucleotides: 7. This CDR3 reads CASSSLTGGETEAFF. CDR3 coding DNA: TGTGCCAGCAGCTCCCTGACAGGGGGCGAAACTGAAGCTTTCTTT.

The J gene is TRBJ1-3, the V gene TRBV15; tentatively, D is TRBD1 (6 bases). V lost 0 bases and J 4 bases, leaving 28 bases between the germline ends. This CDR3 has 21 amino acids. The germline gives CDR1 LNHNV, CDR2 YYDKDF (reference sequence). Written as DNA, the CDR3 is TGTGCCACCAGCAGAGAAGCGGTAGAAAGGGGGGGGTTTACGGGAGGAAACACCATATATTTT. The encoded protein is CATSREAVERGGFTGGNTIYF.

This clone occurred once. The V call is TRBV7-7, the J call TRBJ2-1, with a possible D match to TRBD2 (6 bases). Per the germline V gene, CDR1 is SSHAT and CDR2 is FNYEAQ (reference sequence). The CDR3 consists of 19 residues. V was clipped by 1 base and J by 6 bases, with 25 bases between them. The CDR3 loop reads CASSLGGFPAGRGGNEQFF. As DNA, the CDR3 is TGTGCCAGCAGCTTAGGAGGCTTCCCAGCAGGGCGGGGCGGCAATGAGCAGTTCTTC. The full variable domain, completed using reference TRBV7-7 and TRBJ2-1, is GAGVSQSPRYKVTKRGQDVTLRCDPISSHATLYWYQQALGQGPEFLTYFNYEAQPDKSGLPSDRFSAERPEGSISTLTIQRTEQRDSAMYRCASSLGGFPAGRGGNEQFFGPGTRLTVL.